The clone carrying this T cell receptor beta chain was counted between two and nine times. The antigen is undetermined. This sample is drawn from a study of beta chain features in type 1 diabetes. Findings and caveats of the study: Here, the possible influence of HLA type (on TCRB rearrangement) remained unresolved. All four CD4+ subsets of Type 1 diabetes patients contained TCRB CDR3s that were moderately but significantly shorter.

The authors reverse transcribed all of the isolated RNA, so sequencing captured expressed TCRB transcripts. Profiled with immunoSEQ multiplex PCR; TCRdb holds only in-frame clones, not every one. This table holds about 110,000 clones, approximately 39% found once. The germline V and J ends were trimmed by 4 bases and 4 bases, with 20 bases remaining between them. From germline, CDR1 is SQVTM and CDR2 ANQGSEA. The CDR3 is 16 residues long. The sequencing sample was made of stem cell memory CD4+ T cells from blood. The chain carries TRBV29-1 and TRBJ2-1; possibly TRBD1 for D (7 bases). This receptor was taken from a woman aged 18-29 years in good health. CDR3: CSVAGGQDQNYNEQFF. CDR3 DNA: TGCAGCGTTGCAGGGGGGCAAGATCAAAATTACAATGAGCAGTTCTTC.